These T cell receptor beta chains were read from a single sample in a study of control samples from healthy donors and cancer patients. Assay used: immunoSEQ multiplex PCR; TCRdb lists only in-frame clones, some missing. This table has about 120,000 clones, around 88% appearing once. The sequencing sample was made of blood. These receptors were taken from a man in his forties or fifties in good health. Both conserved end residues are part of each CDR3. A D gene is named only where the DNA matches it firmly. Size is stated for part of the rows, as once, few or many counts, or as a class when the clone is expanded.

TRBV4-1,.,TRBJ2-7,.,CASSQVAGGRGASYEQYF,TGCGCCAGCAGCCAAGTGGCAGGGGGGAGGGGGGCGTCCTACGAGCAGTACTTC
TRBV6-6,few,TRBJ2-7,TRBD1,CASRARDSSYEQYF,TGTGCCAGCAGGGCTCGGGACAGCTCCTACGAGCAGTACTTC
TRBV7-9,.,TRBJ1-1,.,CASSHGGAFF,TGTGCCAGCAGCCATGGGGGAGCTTTCTTT
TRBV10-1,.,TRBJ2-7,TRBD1,CASSRDRVEQYF,TGCGCCAGCAGCCGGGACAGGGTCGAGCAGTACTTC
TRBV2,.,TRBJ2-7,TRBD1,CASSVQGAGEQYF,TGTGCCAGCAGTGTCCAGGGGGCAGGGGAGCAGTACTTC
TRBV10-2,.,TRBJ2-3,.,CASSESGRRTTDTQYF,TGCGCCAGCAGTGAGTCGGGGCGGAGGACCACAGATACGCAGTATTTT
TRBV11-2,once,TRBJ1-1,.,CASSRDLAVNTEAFF,TGTGCCAGCAGCCGGGACCTGGCGGTTAACACTGAAGCTTTCTTT
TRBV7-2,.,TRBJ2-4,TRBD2,CASSPRGGHIQYF,TGTGCCAGCAGCCCCCGGGGGGGCCACATTCAGTACTTC
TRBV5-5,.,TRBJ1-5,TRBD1,CASSPGTGYNQPQHF,TGTGCCAGCAGCCCCGGGACAGGGTACAATCAGCCCCAGCATTTT
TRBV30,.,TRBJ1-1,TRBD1,CAWKDRGRNTEAFF,TGTGCCTGGAAGGACAGGGGGAGGAACACTGAAGCTTTCTTT
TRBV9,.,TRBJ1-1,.,CASSVLSPSPGEAFF,TGTGCCAGCAGCGTACTTTCCCCCTCCCCAGGAGAAGCTTTCTTT
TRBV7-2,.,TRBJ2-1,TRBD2,CASSPRTSGYNEQFF,TGTGCCAGCAGCCCAAGGACTAGCGGGTACAATGAGCAGTTCTTC
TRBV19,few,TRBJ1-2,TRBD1,CASSPGPPGGIYGYTF,TGTGCCAGTTCTCCCGGTCCTCCAGGGGGAATCTATGGCTACACCTTC
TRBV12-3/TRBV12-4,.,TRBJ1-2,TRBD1,CASGPQGAGGYTF,TGTGCCAGCGGCCCTCAGGGGGCAGGGGGCTACACCTTC
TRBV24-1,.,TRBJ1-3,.,CATSDYRNTIYF,TGTGCCACCAGTGATTACCGAAACACCATATATTTT
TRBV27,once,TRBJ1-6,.,CASSLSGFTNSPLHF,TGTGCCAGCAGTTTATCTGGGTTCACTAATTCACCCCTCCACTTT
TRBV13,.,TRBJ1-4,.,CASRPSGTTNEKLFF,TGTGCCAGCAGACCCTCAGGCACAACTAATGAAAAACTGTTTTTT
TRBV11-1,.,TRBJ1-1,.,CASSPRVGDTEAFF,TGTGCCAGCAGCCCGAGGGTAGGGGACACTGAAGCTTTCTTT
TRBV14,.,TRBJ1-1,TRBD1,CASSQHRGTEAFF,TGTGCCAGCAGCCAACACAGGGGCACTGAAGCTTTCTTT
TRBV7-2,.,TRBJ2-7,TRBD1,CASSQGQGGYEQYF,TGTGCCAGCAGCCAGGGACAGGGAGGCTACGAGCAGTACTTC
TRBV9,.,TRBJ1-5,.,CASSVAGDGNQPQHF,TGTGCCAGCAGCGTAGCAGGGGATGGTAATCAGCCCCAGCATTTT
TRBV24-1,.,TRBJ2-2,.,CAIGSTNTGELFF,TGTGCCATCGGATCTACGAACACCGGGGAGCTGTTTTTT
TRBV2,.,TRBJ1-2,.,CASRAQEANGYTF,TGTGCCAGCAGAGCACAGGAGGCGAATGGCTACACCTTC
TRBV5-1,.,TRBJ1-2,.,CASSLYSRGYTF,TGCGCCAGCAGCTTGTACAGCAGAGGCTACACCTTC
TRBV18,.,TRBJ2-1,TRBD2,CASSPPGLAGYNEQFF,TGTGCCAGCTCACCACCGGGACTAGCGGGGTACAATGAGCAGTTCTTC
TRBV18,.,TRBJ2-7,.,CASSPGSGEQYF,TGTGCCAGCTCACCAGGGTCGGGCGAGCAGTACTTC
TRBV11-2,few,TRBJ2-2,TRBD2,CASSLSLGGDTGELFF,TGTGCCAGCAGCTTAAGCTTGGGGGGGGACACCGGGGAGCTGTTTTTT
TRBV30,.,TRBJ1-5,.,CAWSPGSNQPQHF,TGTGCCTGGAGCCCCGGGAGCAATCAGCCCCAGCATTTT
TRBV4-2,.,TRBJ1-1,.,CASSQAVNTEAFF,TGTGCCAGCAGCCAAGCAGTGAACACTGAAGCTTTCTTT
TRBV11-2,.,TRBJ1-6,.,CASSSDRNNSPLHF,TGTGCCAGCAGCTCAGACAGAAATAATTCACCCCTCCACTTT
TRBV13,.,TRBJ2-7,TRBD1,CASSFRTGRNYEQYF,TGTGCCAGCAGCTTTCGGACAGGGAGAAACTACGAGCAGTACTTC
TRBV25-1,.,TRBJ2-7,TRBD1,CASSEWGTGDSYEQYF,TGTGCCAGCAGTGAATGGGGGACAGGAGACTCCTACGAGCAGTACTTC
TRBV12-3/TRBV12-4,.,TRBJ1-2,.,CASSLEIGAGYTF,TGTGCCAGCAGTTTAGAAATTGGGGCTGGCTACACCTTC
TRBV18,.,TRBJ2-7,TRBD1,CASSPGQGSYEQYF,TGTGCCAGCTCACCTGGACAGGGGTCCTACGAGCAGTACTTC
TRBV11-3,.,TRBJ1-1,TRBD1,CASSPQGAYTEAFF,TGTGCCAGCAGCCCACAGGGGGCATACACTGAAGCTTTCTTT
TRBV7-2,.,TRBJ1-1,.,CASSLVASNTEAFF,TGTGCCAGCAGCTTAGTTGCTTCGAACACTGAAGCTTTCTTT
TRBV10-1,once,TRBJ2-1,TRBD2,CASSARAGGGEQFF,TGCGCCAGCAGTGCCCGAGCGGGGGGGGGTGAGCAGTTCTTC
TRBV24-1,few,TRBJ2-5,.,CATSLSGIAQETQYF,TGTGCCACCAGTTTGTCAGGGATAGCCCAAGAGACCCAGTACTTC
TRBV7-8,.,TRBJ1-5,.,CASSLVGFNQPQHF,TGTGCCAGCAGCTTAGTCGGATTTAATCAGCCCCAGCATTTT
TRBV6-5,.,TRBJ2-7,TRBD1,CASSSPGTGSYEQYF,TGTGCCAGCAGTTCCCCCGGGACAGGCTCCTACGAGCAGTACTTC